This TCR beta chain was recorded in a study of Ad26.COV2.S vaccination and SARS-CoV-2 variants (dated by TCRdb to about 2021). At the level of the whole study: Vaccine-arm donors were drawn from COV1001, a multicentre, randomized, double-blind, placebo-controlled phase I-IIa trial of Ad26.COV2.S in healthy adults. Dosing of Ad26.COV2.S was intramuscular, at either 5x10^10 or 1x10^11 viral particles, delivered as one shot or as two shots spaced 56 days apart. TCRbeta repertoire sequencing was used to assess the specificity and breadth of SARS-CoV-2-reactive T cell receptors after Ad26.COV2.S vaccination. The TCR-sequenced set comprised approximately 32 samples: about 19 Ad26.COV2.S vaccine recipients, 5 placebo recipients and 8 SARS-CoV-2 convalescent individuals. Participants in the trial were split at random into five groups of five each, receiving low-dose or high-dose Ad26.COV2.S once or twice, or else placebo on both occasions. Blinding of investigators to trial group allocation was maintained during experiments and outcome assessment.

The immunoSEQ Assay was used to sequence TCRbeta CDR3 regions. After extraction, genomic DNA underwent amplification by bias-controlled multiplex PCR, followed by high-throughput sequencing. In the source study's methods: Collapsing and filtering of sequences were performed to quantify the absolute abundance of each unique TCRbeta CDR3 region. T cell fraction was estimated by normalizing TCRbeta template counts to usable DNA, with usable DNA measured through amplification of reference genes found in all nucleated cells. Repertoire TCRs were annotated as SARS-CoV-2-specific when V gene, CDR3 amino acid sequence and J gene were exactly matched to a known reactive TCR set. The reference SARS-CoV-2 TCR set was derived from MIRA and filtered for enrichment in COVID-19-positive ImmuneCODE repertoires, a step that removed public or cross-reactive TCRs. Using the MIRA antigens, annotated TCRs were further analysed by specific ORF or by position within an ORF. Breadth was defined as the number of annotated unique rearrangements divided by the total number of unique productive rearrangements, and depth was defined as the summed frequency of the annotated unique rearrangements. Group comparisons of TCR breadth used two-sided Wilcoxon rank-sum tests. TCRdb carries this immuneACCESS record with in-frame sequences only. Its versions omit some clonotypes, under half of them owing to an unresolved V gene in the studies checked, with the rest unexplained. Clone size and the V and J calls come from that table; the DNA yielded D and trimming. Present in this sample are roughly 700,000 clones, about 89% of which were seen just once. Nearly 1.5% of the sample is in the top ten clones.

The paper's findings and limits, for the study overall: According to the authors, total T cell responses may have been underestimated by the TCR breadth and depth analyses. After vaccination, spike-specific CD8+ and CD4+ T cell responses were reported to show substantial breadth. The study lacked the statistical power to compare responses across vaccine doses or regimens. Vaccine and placebo recipients had similar non-spike TCR breadth, a finding consistent with the vaccine containing only spike. Compared with placebo recipients, Ad26.COV2.S recipients showed higher spike-specific TCR breadth (P = 0.0014).

In regard to this clone: Its recognized antigen is unknown. No qualities accompany the bases; no much larger clone lies one base away.

This specimen's treatment or condition label, interpreted: around 19 received Ad26.COV2.S at low or high dose, single or two shots; about five received placebo; per-sample allocation not given. For vaccine and placebo recipients, the sequenced repertoires came from samples collected on day 63 after the first injection. In Cohort 1b, some 25 adults aged 18-55 years were enrolled at a single site in Boston, USA, between 29 July and 7 August 2020. Ad26.COV2.S was a replication-incompetent adenovirus type 26 vector that expressed a prefusion-stabilized SARS-CoV-2 spike protein derived from the original Wuhan strain. The CDR3, cysteine through phenylalanine, is 14 amino acids long. Only CDR3 DNA is held: 42 bases, read in frame from base 1. The junction carries 18 bases between V and J, which are trimmed by 5 bases and 7 bases respectively. For CDR1 and CDR2, the germline V gene (reference sequence) lists LNHDA and SQIVND.

Sequencing used peripheral blood, obtained in a trial of Ad26.COV2.S vaccine versus placebo. Recombination connected TRBV19 to TRBJ2-7, with a weak D call of TRBD1 (6 bases match). This TCR came from a person between 18 and 60 years old who received the Ad26.COV2.S COVID-19 vaccine or a placebo. The CDR3: CASSLSDRSGEQYF. The DNA sequence is as follows: TGTGCCAGTAGTCTATCGGACAGATCGGGGGAGCAGTACTTC.